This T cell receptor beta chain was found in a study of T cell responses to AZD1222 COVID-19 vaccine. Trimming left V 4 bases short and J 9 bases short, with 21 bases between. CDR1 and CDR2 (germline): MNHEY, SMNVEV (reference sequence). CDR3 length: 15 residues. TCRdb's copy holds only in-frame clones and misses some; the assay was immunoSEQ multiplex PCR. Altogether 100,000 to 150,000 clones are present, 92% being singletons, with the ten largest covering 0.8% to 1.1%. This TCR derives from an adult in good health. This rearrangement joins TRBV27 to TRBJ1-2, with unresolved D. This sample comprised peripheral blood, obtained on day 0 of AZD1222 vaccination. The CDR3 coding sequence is TGTGCCAGCAGTTCACTCCAAGCCAGGTCCTTGAGCTACACCTTC. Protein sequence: CASSSLQARSLSYTF.